This T cell receptor (beta chain) was captured by sequencing in a study of T cells expressing NK-cell markers. Whole-study context: From sorted CD3+CD56+NKG2C+, CD3+CD56+NKG2C- and CD3+CD56-NKG2C+ T cells came the TCR beta repertoires. Study conclusions and caveats: CD8+ T cells in a handful of donors included dominant NKG2C+ clonotypes at roughly 1.0-7.0%. A handful of donors likewise had their CD3+CD56-NKG2C+ fraction led by these clonotypes.

CDR1 and CDR2 from the germline V gene are LGHNA and YNFKEQ. This CDR3 spans 14 amino acids. This clonotype is medium-sized by frequency. Its antigen is not identified. The TCR beta cDNA came from 5'RACE template switching with UMIs. One entry per CDR3 protein, without DNA, is what TCRdb gives after re-calling the 5' RACE reads. The listing records about 5,000 distinct CDR3 sequences. Specimen: blood T cells: a sorted CD56 or NKG2C T cell subset, CD4+ or CD8+ T cells, or bulk PBMC T cells (not recorded which). This receptor was obtained from a man between 18 and 35 years old in good health. The chain couples TRBV4-2 to TRBJ2-1; without DNA, the TCRdb call of TRBD1 cannot be checked. The CDR3 is CASSAGGMRNEQFF.